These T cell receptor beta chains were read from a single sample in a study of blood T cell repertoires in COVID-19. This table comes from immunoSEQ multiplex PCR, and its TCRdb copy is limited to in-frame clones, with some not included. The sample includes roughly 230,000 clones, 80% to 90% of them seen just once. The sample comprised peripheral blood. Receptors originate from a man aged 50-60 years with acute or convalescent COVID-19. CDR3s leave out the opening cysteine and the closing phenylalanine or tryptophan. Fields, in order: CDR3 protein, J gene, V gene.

ASSEEVRSYEQY TRBJ2-7 TRBV2
ASSLRTTNTEAF TRBJ1-1 TRBV7-6
AISESGGAYAEAF TRBJ1-1 TRBV10-3
ASSYSLAGIYEQY TRBJ2-7 TRBV6-2/TRBV6-3
ASSLDVGGLLRLNTEAF TRBJ1-1 TRBV11-2
ASSDGGAYNEQF TRBJ2-1 TRBV10-1
ASTPGETQY TRBJ2-5 TRBV11-2
ASSLTLAGVYSYEQY TRBJ2-7 TRBV7-3
ASSLRTATTGAF TRBJ1-1 TRBV5-8
ASSPRPGEVNTEAF TRBJ1-1 TRBV18
ASRRATNEKLF TRBJ1-4 TRBV2
ASSPLDRDGQPQH TRBJ1-5 TRBV6-5
ASSLGDGELF TRBJ2-2 TRBV5-6
ASSPRGNRDGSNEKLF TRBJ1-4 TRBV4-1
AWSVGGQGLS TRBJ1-2 TRBV30
ASSLPGTAHYEQY TRBJ2-7 TRBV6-6
AISEGRVADEQY TRBJ2-7 TRBV10-3
ASSPLQGNEKLF TRBJ1-4 TRBV18
ASNPMELPFFVAF TRBJ1-1 TRBV6-5
ASSLNRADYGYT TRBJ1-2 TRBV11-2
ASSSEVSALNTGELF TRBJ2-2 TRBV13
ASEAGQVANNEQF TRBJ2-1 TRBV6-5
ASSQTGAIEAF TRBJ1-1 TRBV5-1
ASSQFQLNTGELF TRBJ2-2 TRBV4-1
ASSTGLSTGELF TRBJ2-2 TRBV19
ASSPQGGYEQY TRBJ2-7 TRBV9
ASSLQRGLSYNEQF TRBJ2-1 TRBV5-1
ASSYIPAGAYEQF TRBJ2-1 TRBV6-5
ASSLPGSYNEQF TRBJ2-1 TRBV7-3
ASSLRGSSQPQH TRBJ1-5 TRBV5-4
ASTMGQFEETQY TRBJ2-5 TRBV6-5
AWSVETDSPLH TRBJ1-6 TRBV30
ATSSPDRAGTEAF TRBJ1-1 TRBV15
ASSPRTSGTYEQY TRBJ2-7 TRBV27
ASSPGLILYEQY TRBJ2-7 TRBV7-9
ASSQEAGTSGNEQF TRBJ2-1 TRBV4-2
ASSIAGTGEAF TRBJ1-1 TRBV19
ASSFSGQGYHEQY TRBJ2-7 TRBV7-9
ASSLETLYGYT TRBJ1-2 TRBV5-6
ASTRGGQETQY TRBJ2-5 TRBV6-6
ASRSTGGGGEQY TRBJ2-7 TRBV19
ASPGLAGGTDTQY TRBJ2-3 TRBV2
ASETGTSDNEQF TRBJ2-1 TRBV2
ASSVDGGPKRGTQY TRBJ2-5 TRBV9
SVAPSGETQY TRBJ2-5 TRBV29-1
ASGWRSSYNEQF TRBJ2-1 TRBV7-9